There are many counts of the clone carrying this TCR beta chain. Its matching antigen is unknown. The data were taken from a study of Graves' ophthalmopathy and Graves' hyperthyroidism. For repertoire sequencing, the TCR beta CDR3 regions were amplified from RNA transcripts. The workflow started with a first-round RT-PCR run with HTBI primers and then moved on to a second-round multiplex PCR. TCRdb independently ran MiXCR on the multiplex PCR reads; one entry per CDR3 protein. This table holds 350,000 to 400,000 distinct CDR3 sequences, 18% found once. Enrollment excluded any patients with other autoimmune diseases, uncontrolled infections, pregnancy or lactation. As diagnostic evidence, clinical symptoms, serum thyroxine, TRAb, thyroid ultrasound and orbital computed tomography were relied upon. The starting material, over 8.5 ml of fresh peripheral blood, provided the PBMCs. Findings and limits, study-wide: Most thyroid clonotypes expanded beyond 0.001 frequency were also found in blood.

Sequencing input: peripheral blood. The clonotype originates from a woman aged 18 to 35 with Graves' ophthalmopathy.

CDR3 nucleotide sequence: TGCAGTGCTAGAGAGTCACAGTCCTACGAGCAGTACTTC. It yields the protein CSARESQSYEQYF. V usage is TRBV20-1 and J usage is TRBJ2-7; no reliable D call. In germline, CDR1 is DFQATT, CDR2 SNEGSKA (reference sequence). CDR3 length: 13 amino acids. The V and J ends lost 0 bases and 1 base respectively, with 7 bases between them.